The clone carrying this T cell receptor (beta chain) was counted only a few times. The CDR3 totals 16 residues. The germline V gene has CDR1 KGHDR and CDR2 SFDVKD. Trimming pared 1 base from V and 3 bases from J, leaving 15 bases between. Clones were sequenced by immunoSEQ multiplex PCR, and TCRdb holds only the in-frame ones, with some missing. The sample shows about 93,000 clones, 80% of them seen only once. The data were obtained in a study of blood T cell repertoires in COVID-19. Sequencing was done on a sample of peripheral blood. The TCR comes from a human donor in a cohort sampled during active COVID-19. The rearrangement joins TRBV24-1 to TRBJ2-7; possibly TRBD1 for D (5 bases). This CDR3 is CATSDFARQRNYEQYF. The DNA of the CDR3 is TGTGCCACCAGTGATTTTGCCCGACAGAGAAACTACGAGCAGTACTTC.